What follows is one TCR beta chain and its context. V lost 6 bases to trimming and J lost 0 bases, with 13 bases between them. CDR3 size: 15 residues. Germline lookup yields CDR1 SGDLS and CDR2 YYNGEE. The data originate from a study of cytomegalovirus exposure and HLA in healthy donors. TCRdb keeps only in-frame clones here, not all; method: immunoSEQ multiplex PCR. The sample shows 150,000 or so clones, 70% to 90% of them seen only once. The V call is TRBV9, the J call TRBJ2-1; D may be TRBD2 (5 bases). Sequenced: PBMCs. The TCR originated in a man aged 30 to 39 in good health and CMV-seropositive. The CDR3 nucleotides are TGTGCCAGCACCCTGGACTTGAGCTCCTACAATGAGCAGTTCTTC. It specifies CASTLDLSSYNEQFF. Looking up the rest from reference TRBV9 and TRBJ2-1 gives the full variable domain: DSGVTQTPKHLITATGQRVTLRCSPRSGDLSVYWYQQSLDQGLQFLIQYYNGEERAKGNILERFSAQQFPDLHSELNLSSLELGDSALYFCASTLDLSSYNEQFFGPGTRLTVL.